The 10 T cell receptor beta chains presented below share a single source sample, sequenced in a study of T cell repertoires in cytomegalovirus infection. TCRdb itself ran the reads through MiXCR, one entry per CDR3 protein. The profile covers some 940,000 distinct CDR3 sequences, with around 32% appearing a single time and around 15% taken by the ten largest. These receptors are not linked to any known antigen. Sample: cultured CD8+ T cells from PBMCs, taken from culture after CMV antigen stimulation. The receptors were gathered from a human donor in good health (CMV status not recorded). Some clones in this sample may be carry-over from other donors' samples.

In this sample, this clonotype turned up many times. This sequence joins TRBV12-3 or TRBV12-4 and TRBJ2-2, with 10 nucleotides matching TRBD1. The CDR3 totals 15 residues. Unmatched junction bases numbered 2, after V lost 2 bases and J lost 5 bases. CDR3 residues: CASSLRQGATGELFF. The CDR3 nucleotides are TGTGCCAGCAGTTTACGACAGGGGGCAACCGGGGAGCTGTTTTTT.

In its sample, this clonotype was seen a few times. The chain links TRBV7-6 to TRBJ1-4, with D perhaps matching TRBD1 (6 bases). Germline CDR1 and CDR2: SGHVS and FNYEAQ. Trimming shortened V by 7 bases and J by 14 bases, and 17 bases separated the two germline ends. CDR3 length: 12 amino acids. The chain's CDR3 is CASTEQGAVLFF. In DNA, the CDR3 is TGTGCCAGCACCGAACAGGGCGCTGTGCTGTTTTTT.

Only a few counts were recorded for this clonotype. The rearrangement links TRBV19 to TRBJ2-1; D remains ambiguous. The ends were cut back, 3 bases at V and 10 bases at J, with 19 bases in the middle. The CDR3 is 15 residues long. Germline assignment: CDR1 LNHDA and CDR2 SQIVND (reference sequence). The CDR3, as DNA: TGTGCCAGTAGTATCAGGCGGCCCCCCTTAGTGGAGCAGTTCTTC. Its protein is CASSIRRPPLVEQFF.

This clonotype was detected a few times. This chain links TRBV6-6 with TRBJ2-7, with 11 bases identical to TRBD2. The CDR3 consists of 13 residues. Trimming cost V 5 bases and J 6 bases; bases outside gene matches: 3. Germline CDR1 and CDR2: MNHNY and SVGAGI (reference sequence). The CDR3 region is CASSRLAGPEQYV. The CDR3 region has the DNA TGTGCCAGCAGTCGACTAGCGGGGCCCGAGCAGTACGTC.

This clonotype was counted only a few times. The chain employs TRBV7-6 and TRBJ2-7; TRBD1 agrees at 9 bases. Looked up from germline, CDR1 is SGHVS and CDR2 is FNYEAQ. The V segment lost 4 bases and the J segment 7 bases; nucleotides outside the gene matches: 8. The CDR3 covers 14 residues. The CDR3 protein is CASSSGTGIEEQYF. CDR3 sequence (DNA): TGTGCCAGCAGCTCAGGGACAGGGATTGAAGAGCAGTACTTC.

In this sample, this clonotype turned up a few times. This chain joins TRBV11-1 and TRBJ2-4; D is uncertain. The germline CDR1 and CDR2 sequences are SGHAT and FQDESV (reference sequence). V was cut by 3 bases and J by 5 bases, with 17 bases left in between. The CDR3 has 16 amino acids. This chain's CDR3 is CASSFFPGTSQNIQYF. The CDR3 bases are TGTGCCAGCAGCTTTTTCCCTGGAACATCACAAAACATTCAGTACTTC.

The chain combines TRBV7-6 with TRBJ2-1; 7 bases line up with TRBD2. Germline assignment: CDR1 SGHVS and CDR2 FNYEAQ. The V and J ends lost 7 bases and 3 bases, in that order; junction bases with no gene match: 15. This CDR3 has 17 amino acids. Here the CDR3 reads CASNLALSGALYNEQFF. CDR3 nucleotide sequence: TGTGCCAGCAACTTGGCCCTAAGCGGGGCCCTCTACAATGAGCAGTTCTTC.

This clonotype was detected only a few times. The gene calls are TRBV19 and TRBJ2-1; the D gene is possibly TRBD2 (7 bases). CDR1 and CDR2 from the germline V gene are LNHDA and SQIVND (reference sequence). Trimming stripped 6 bases from V and 7 bases from J, with 13 bases between. The CDR3 runs 13 residues. The DNA of the CDR3 is TGTGCCAGTAGGGCGGGGGCCTTTAATGAGCAGTTCTTC. Protein sequence: CASRAGAFNEQFF.

The chain carries TRBV7-9 and TRBJ2-1; D is perhaps TRBD2 (5 bases). From germline, CDR1 is SEHNR and CDR2 FQNEAQ (reference sequence). The V gene lost 1 base and the J gene lost 0 bases, with 13 bases spanning the gap. The CDR3 is 17 residues long. The CDR3 DNA follows: TGTGCCAGCAGCTTAGGGGAGAGATCCGGCTCCTACAATGAGCAGTTCTTC. As protein: CASSLGERSGSYNEQFF.

This clonotype was seen only a few times. The CDR3 DNA follows: TGTGCCAGCAAAAAAGACGGCGGGGGGGCCGCAGATACGCAGTATTTT. Translating gives CASKKDGGGAADTQYF. The chain recombines TRBV6-1 with TRBJ2-3, with 9 bases aligning to TRBD2. Germline assignment: CDR1 MNHNS and CDR2 SASEGT. The ends lost 7 bases at V and 4 bases at J; junction bases unmatched: 12. CDR3 length equals 16 residues.